Presented here are 30 T cell receptor beta chains from one specimen sequenced in a study of response to subunit inactivated influenza vaccine. TCRdb reprocessed the RT-PCR reads with MiXCR, giving one entry per CDR3 protein. The sample lists around 600,000 distinct CDR3 sequences, about 11% occurring once. The data also belong to a second study, concerning T cells expressing NK-cell markers. That source notes: Beta-chain TCR cDNA was generated via 5'RACE template switching with UMIs.

Sequencing was performed on PBMCs from blood, taken on the day of vaccination. Receptors were obtained from a man between 45 and 60 years old who received an inactivated influenza vaccine.

This clonotype was detected a few times. V usage is TRBV19 and J usage is TRBJ2-1; the match to TRBD1 covers 7 bases. Trimming at V came to 5 bases and at J to 6 bases, leaving 7 bases not matched to a gene. This CDR3 region has 14 residues. CDR1 and CDR2 from the germline V gene are LNHDA and SQIVND (reference sequence). The CDR3 protein is CASSDRVVTNEQFF. DNA of the CDR3: TGTGCCAGTAGTGACAGGGTGGTTACCAATGAGCAGTTCTTC.

A few counts support this clonotype. The chain employs TRBV7-8 and TRBJ2-2, with a tentative D call TRBD2 (5 bases). The V end was cut by 4 bases, the J end by 13 bases, with 16 bases between. The CDR3 has 13 amino acids. The V gene's germline CDR1 is SGHVS and CDR2 FQNEAQ. Here the CDR3 DNA reads TGTGCCAGCAGCTCCGCGACTTGGGCGGGGCTGTTTTTT. Its protein is CASSSATWAGLFF.

This clonotype turned up a few times. The genes are TRBV12-3 or TRBV12-4 and TRBJ1-1; D possibly corresponds to TRBD1 (5 bases). With 4 bases removed from V and 2 bases from J, the gap between germline ends came to 8 bases. The CDR3 runs to 13 residues. CDR3 amino acids: CASSYRYNTEAFF. The CDR3 DNA reads TGTGCCAGCAGTTACAGGTATAACACTGAAGCTTTCTTT.

The chain couples TRBV5-1 to TRBJ1-5; D is ambiguous. The CDR3 spans 15 residues. V gave up 7 bases and J gave up 7 bases, with 21 bases separating them. From germline, CDR1 is SGHRS and CDR2 YFSETQ. The CDR3 DNA follows: TGCGCCAGCTCCCCCTCCGGTCACCGAGGGCAGCCCCAGCATTTT. Amino acid sequence: CASSPSGHRGQPQHF.

This clonotype occurred a few times. This sequence joins TRBV5-1 and TRBJ2-3; 10 positions agree with TRBD2. The germline V gene encodes CDR1 SGHRS and CDR2 YFSETQ. The CDR3 consists of 18 residues. The ends lost 4 bases at V and 0 bases at J; junction bases unmatched: 11. In DNA, the CDR3 is TGCGCCAGCAGCCGGCGGTCTCTAGCGGGGGCGAGCACAGATACGCAGTATTTT. Its protein product is CASSRRSLAGASTDTQYF.

The table lists this clonotype with a few counts. The V and J genes are TRBV11-2 and TRBJ2-5; no clear D. Trimming stripped 6 bases from V and 7 bases from J, with 12 bases between. Looked up from germline, CDR1 is SGHAT and CDR2 is FQNNGV. CDR3 length equals 12 residues. For the CDR3, the DNA is TGTGCCAGCAGACCCCCGGGCGGGACCCAGTACTTC. The encoded protein is CASRPPGGTQYF.

This rearrangement joins TRBV3-1 to TRBJ2-5; 7 positions match TRBD2. Per the germline V gene, CDR1 is LGHDT and CDR2 is YNNKEL (reference sequence). The CDR3 is 15 residues long. With V trimmed by 4 bases and J by 0 bases, 5 bases remained unmatched. The DNA for the CDR3 is TGTGCCAGCAGCCCGCTAGCGGCTTACCAAGAGACCCAGTACTTC. Amino acid sequence: CASSPLAAYQETQYF.

This clonotype was observed many times. The V call is TRBV5-1, the J call TRBJ1-1; D ambiguous. Germline values: CDR1 SGHRS, CDR2 YFSETQ. The length of the CDR3 is 17 residues. V gave up 1 base and J gave up 6 bases, with 22 bases separating them. CDR3 protein: CASSLTFPAPIGAEAFF. In DNA form, the CDR3 reads TGCGCCAGCAGCTTGACCTTTCCGGCACCCATCGGCGCTGAAGCTTTCTTT.

This clonotype has just a few counts. This chain links TRBV6-5 with TRBJ2-1, with 12 bases lining up with TRBD2. Looked up from germline, CDR1 is MNHEY and CDR2 is SVGAGI. J was trimmed by 10 bases and V by 2 bases; bases with no gene match: 9. This CDR3 has 16 residues. Here the CDR3 reads CASSYVWTSGIHEQFF. CDR3 nucleotides: TGTGCCAGCAGTTACGTCTGGACTAGCGGGATACACGAGCAGTTCTTC.

The chain joins TRBV7-8 to TRBJ1-2; 8 nucleotides agree with TRBD1. V lost 5 bases and J lost 2; bases outside the gene matches: 10. In germline, CDR1 is SGHVS, CDR2 FQNEAQ. This CDR3 is built from 16 residues. Written as DNA, the CDR3 is TGTGCCAGCAGCGCCTCGAGTCAGGGGGCCAACTATGGCTACACCTTC. It translates to CASSASSQGANYGYTF.

This clonotype was detected a few times. The chain carries TRBV21-1 and TRBJ2-3; the D call TRBD2 from the table was never checked on the DNA. TRBV21-1 is a pseudogene. The CDR3 covers 16 residues. CDR3 amino acids: CASSRGTSKDTDTQYF. CDR3 nucleotide sequence: TGTGCCAGCAGCAGGGGGACTAGTAAGGACACAGATACGCAGTATTTT.

Points on this clonotype: At one end, the junction sequence differs from germline, possibly due to a read error. This chain joins TRBV27 and TRBJ2-7; possible D gene TRBD2, 6 bases. There are 16 residues in the CDR3. The germline gives CDR1 MNHEY, CDR2 SMNVEV (reference sequence). CDR3 nucleotide sequence: TGTGCCAGCAGTTTACGGGCGGGGCTAACGGCCTATGAGCAGTACTTC. As protein: CASSLRAGLTAYEQYF.

This clonotype was detected a few times. The CDR3 sequence: CSAHREATDTQYF. In DNA form, the CDR3 reads TGCAGTGCCCACCGGGAGGCCACAGATACGCAGTATTTT. The rearrangement joins TRBV20-1 to TRBJ2-3, with 7 bases fitting TRBD2. This CDR3 is built from 13 residues. In germline, CDR1 is DFQATT, CDR2 SNEGSKA (reference sequence). With V trimmed by 6 bases and J by 2 bases, 5 bases remained unmatched.

In this sample, this clonotype turned up a few times. The V call is TRBV7-9, the J call TRBJ2-1, with D possibly matching TRBD1 (6 bases). Germline V lookup: CDR1 SEHNR, CDR2 FQNEAQ (reference sequence). The CDR3 runs 15 residues. V was pared by 1 base and J by 7 bases, with 14 bases between. This chain's CDR3 is CASSLGQGFWNEQFF. Here the CDR3 DNA reads TGTGCCAGCAGCTTAGGCCAGGGGTTTTGGAATGAGCAGTTCTTC. Using reference TRBV7-9 and TRBJ2-1 for the parts outside the CDR3, the full variable domain is DTGVSQNPRHKITKRGQNVTFRCDPISEHNRLYWYRQTLGQGPEFLTYFQNEAQLEKSRLLSDRFSAERPKGSFSTLEIQRTEQGDSAMYLCASSLGQGFWNEQFFGPGTRLTVL.

The chain couples TRBV12-3 or TRBV12-4 to TRBJ2-2; maybe TRBD2 (7 bases). The length of the CDR3 is 16 residues. V was shortened by 2 bases and J by 4 bases, with 14 bases between the two germline ends. The CDR3 DNA sequence: TGTGCCAGCAGTTTAAGAGGGGGGGCTAGCACCGGGGAGCTGTTTTTT. Encoded protein: CASSLRGGASTGELFF.

The chain links TRBV27 to TRBJ1-6, with TRBD1 as a possible D gene (5 bases). The CDR3 has 15 amino acids. The V gene lost 6 bases and the J gene lost 6 bases, with 15 bases spanning the gap. CDR1 and CDR2 from the germline V gene are MNHEY and SMNVEV (reference sequence). Here the CDR3 DNA reads TGTGCCAGCAGATCGGGGGGACTACCTAATTCACCCCTCCACTTT. Protein: CASRSGGLPNSPLHF.

This clonotype was seen only a few times. This chain uses TRBV3-1 with TRBJ2-6, with D unclear. V was cut by 4 bases and J by 3 bases, with 7 bases left in between. Germline V lookup: CDR1 LGHDT, CDR2 YNNKEL (reference sequence). CDR3 size: 14 residues. DNA for the CDR3: TGTGCCAGCAGCCCTGTCATTGGGGCCAACGTCCTGACTTTC. Translating it yields CASSPVIGANVLTF.

The table lists this clonotype with a few counts. The chain couples TRBV12-3 or TRBV12-4 to TRBJ2-7; D may match TRBD1 or TRBD2 (6 bases each). With 8 bases removed from V and 3 bases from J, the gap between germline ends came to 14 bases. The CDR3 totals 13 residues. CDR3 protein: CASVPGGGYEQYF. In nucleotides, the CDR3 is TGTGCCAGCGTCCCTGGAGGGGGCTACGAGCAGTACTTC.

There are many counts of this clonotype. CDR3 in DNA: TGTGCCAGCAGCACGGGCCATGGAAACACCATATATTTT. Amino acids: CASSTGHGNTIYF. The rearrangement uses TRBV7-2 and TRBJ1-3; D is unclear. Germline values: CDR1 SGHTA, CDR2 FQGNSA. V lost 5 bases and J lost 3, with 8 bases in between. The CDR3 is 13 residues long.

This clonotype was counted at least ten times. The J gene is TRBJ1-1, the V gene TRBV4-1; maybe TRBD1 (6 bases). The germline CDR1 and CDR2 sequences are MGHRA and YSYEKL. Trimming left V 4 bases short and J 6 bases short, with 15 bases between. The CDR3 contains 14 residues. The CDR3 region is CASSPNTGLPEAFF. The CDR3 region has the DNA TGCGCCAGCAGCCCCAATACAGGGCTTCCTGAAGCTTTCTTT.

The V and J genes are TRBV7-9 and TRBJ2-5; TRBD2 matches 7 bases. Germline CDR1 and CDR2: SEHNR and FQNEAQ (reference sequence). Trimming took 5 bases from V and 1 from J; bases not matched to a gene: 7. CDR3 length: 15 amino acids. As DNA, the CDR3 is TGTGCCAGCAGCCGTGGGGGGGTCTTCCAAGAGACCCAGTACTTC. This codes for CASSRGGVFQETQYF. The full variable domain, its missing parts supplied by reference TRBV7-9 and TRBJ2-5, is DTGVSQNPRHKITKRGQNVTFRCDPISEHNRLYWYRQTLGQGPEFLTYFQNEAQLEKSRLLSDRFSAERPKGSFSTLEIQRTEQGDSAMYLCASSRGGVFQETQYFGPGTRLLVL.

In regard to this clonotype: Sequence at one end of the junction differs from germline and may be a read error. The J gene is TRBJ2-3, the V gene TRBV20-1; D is perhaps TRBD1 or TRBD2 (6 bases each). CDR1 and CDR2 from the germline V gene are DFQATT and SNEGSKA (reference sequence). This CDR3 has 14 amino acids. CDR3 DNA sequence: TGCAGTGCTAGAGATACGGGAGTGACAGGTACGCAGTATTTT. Its translation: CSARDTGVTGTQYF.

The J gene is TRBJ2-3, the V gene TRBV12-3 or TRBV12-4, with TRBD2 identical over 7 bases. The length of the CDR3 is 16 residues. V lost 2 bases to trimming and J lost 6 bases; unmatched junction nucleotides: 11. The DNA for the CDR3 is TGTGCCAGCAGTTTAAACTCGGGGGGACCCTCGGATACGCAGTATTTT. It yields the protein CASSLNSGGPSDTQYF.

V is TRBV4-2 and J is TRBJ2-3; D is possibly TRBD2 (6 bases). Germline loops: CDR1 LGHNA, CDR2 YNFKEQ. This CDR3 is 14 amino acids long. V was shortened by 0 bases and J by 6 bases, with 10 bases between the two germline ends. The CDR3 DNA is TGTGCCAGCAGCCAAGATTGGAGGGGCGATACGCAGTATTTT. Its protein product is CASSQDWRGDTQYF.

The chain carries TRBV19 and TRBJ2-5, with D hard to call. Trimming shortened V by 6 bases and J by 5 bases, and 13 bases separated the two germline ends. Germline lookup yields CDR1 LNHDA and CDR2 SQIVND (reference sequence). This CDR3 region has 13 residues. The CDR3 region is CASSNPARETQYF. The CDR3 coding sequence is TGTGCCAGTAGCAACCCCGCGCGGGAGACCCAGTACTTC.

The chain employs TRBV20-1 and TRBJ1-5, with 11 bases identical to TRBD1. From germline, CDR1 is DFQATT and CDR2 SNEGSKA (reference sequence). Trimming removed 5 bases from V and 6 bases from J; junction bases left unmatched: 3. There are 13 residues in the CDR3. CDR3 sequence: CSARTGGGQPQHF. The CDR3 region has the DNA TGCAGTGCTCGGACAGGGGGCGGTCAGCCCCAGCATTTT.

This sequence joins TRBV4-2 and TRBJ2-1, with 9 nucleotides matching TRBD2. Germline values: CDR1 LGHNA, CDR2 YNFKEQ. Trimming cost V 6 bases and J 5 bases; bases outside gene matches: 11. This CDR3 has 16 residues. The CDR3 coding sequence is TGTGCCAGCAGTCCAACCGGGACTAGCACGAACAATGAGCAGTTCTTC. Protein: CASSPTGTSTNNEQFF.

The chain uses TRBV20-1 and TRBJ2-5; 8 bases are a match to TRBD2. Germline V CDR1 and CDR2: DFQATT, SNEGSKA (reference sequence). The ends lost 4 bases at V and 2 bases at J; junction bases unmatched: 12. The CDR3 loop spans 16 amino acids. The CDR3 loop reads CSAKGVGGGLQETQYF. DNA of the CDR3: TGCAGTGCTAAGGGGGTTGGCGGGGGGCTTCAAGAGACCCAGTACTTC.

V and J are TRBV7-2 and TRBJ2-5; 8 bases map to TRBD1. Germline assignment: CDR1 SGHTA and CDR2 FQGNSA. The V gene end was trimmed by 3 bases and the J gene end by 6 bases; junction bases not matched to a gene: 6. This CDR3 comprises 14 residues. In DNA form, the CDR3 reads TGTGCCAGCAGCTTTCACCGGGACAGGCAGACCCAGTACTTC. This codes for CASSFHRDRQTQYF.

Ten or more counts support this clonotype. This chain links TRBV29-1 with TRBJ2-1; D not resolved. Germline CDR1 SQVTM, CDR2 ANQGSEA. The ends were cut back, 2 bases at V and 0 bases at J, with 11 bases in the middle. The CDR3 spans 15 residues. CDR3 sequence: CSVEKRLSSYNEQFF. Written as DNA, the CDR3 is TGCAGCGTTGAAAAGAGGCTGAGCTCCTACAATGAGCAGTTCTTC.